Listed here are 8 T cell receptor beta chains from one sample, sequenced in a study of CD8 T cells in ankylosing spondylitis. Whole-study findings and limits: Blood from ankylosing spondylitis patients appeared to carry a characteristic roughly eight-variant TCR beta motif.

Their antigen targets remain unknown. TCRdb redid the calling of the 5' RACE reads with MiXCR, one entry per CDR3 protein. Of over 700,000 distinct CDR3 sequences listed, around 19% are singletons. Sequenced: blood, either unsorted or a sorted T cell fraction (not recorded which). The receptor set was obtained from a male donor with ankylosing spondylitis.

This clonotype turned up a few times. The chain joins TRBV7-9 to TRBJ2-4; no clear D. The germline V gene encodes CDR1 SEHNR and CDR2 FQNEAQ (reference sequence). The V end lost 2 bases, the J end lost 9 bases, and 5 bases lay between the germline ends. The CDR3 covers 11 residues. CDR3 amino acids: CASSLRGIQYF. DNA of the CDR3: TGTGCCAGCAGCTTACGTGGCATTCAGTACTTC.

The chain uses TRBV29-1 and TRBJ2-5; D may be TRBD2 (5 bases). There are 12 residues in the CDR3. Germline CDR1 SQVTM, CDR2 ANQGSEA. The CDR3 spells CSSRARGETQYF. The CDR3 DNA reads TGCAGTTCGCGGGCCCGGGGAGAGACCCAGTACTTC.

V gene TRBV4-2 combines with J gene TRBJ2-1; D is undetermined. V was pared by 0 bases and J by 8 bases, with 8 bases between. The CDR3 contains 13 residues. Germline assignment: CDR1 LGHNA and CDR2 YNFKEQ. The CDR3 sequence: CASSQDLRHEQFF. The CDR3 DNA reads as TGTGCCAGCAGCCAAGATTTACGTCATGAGCAGTTCTTC.

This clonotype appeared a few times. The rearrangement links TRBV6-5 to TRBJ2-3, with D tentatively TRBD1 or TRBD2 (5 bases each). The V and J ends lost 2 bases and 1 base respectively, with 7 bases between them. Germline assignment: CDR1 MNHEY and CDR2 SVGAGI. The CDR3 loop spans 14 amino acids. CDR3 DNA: TGTGCCAGCAGTTACGAGGGGCGCACAGATACGCAGTATTTT. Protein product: CASSYEGRTDTQYF.

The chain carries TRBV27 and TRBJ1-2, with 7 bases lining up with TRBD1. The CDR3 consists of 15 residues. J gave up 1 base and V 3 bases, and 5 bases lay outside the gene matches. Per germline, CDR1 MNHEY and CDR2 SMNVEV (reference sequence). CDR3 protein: CASSFSGGGNYGYTF. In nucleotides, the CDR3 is TGTGCCAGCAGTTTCTCAGGGGGTGGTAACTATGGCTACACCTTC.

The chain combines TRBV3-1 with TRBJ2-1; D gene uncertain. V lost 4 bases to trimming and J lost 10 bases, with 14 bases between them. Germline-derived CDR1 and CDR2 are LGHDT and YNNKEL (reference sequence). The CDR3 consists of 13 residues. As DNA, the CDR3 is TGTGCCAGCAGCCGAGGACCGCTTAGAGAGCAGTTCTTC. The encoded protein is CASSRGPLREQFF.

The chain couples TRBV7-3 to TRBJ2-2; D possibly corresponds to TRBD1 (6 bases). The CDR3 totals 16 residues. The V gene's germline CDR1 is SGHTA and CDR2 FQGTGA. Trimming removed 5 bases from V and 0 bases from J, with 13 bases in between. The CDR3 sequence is CASSLKGTTNTGELFF. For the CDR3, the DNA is TGTGCCAGCAGCCTCAAAGGGACAACGAACACCGGGGAGCTGTTTTTT.

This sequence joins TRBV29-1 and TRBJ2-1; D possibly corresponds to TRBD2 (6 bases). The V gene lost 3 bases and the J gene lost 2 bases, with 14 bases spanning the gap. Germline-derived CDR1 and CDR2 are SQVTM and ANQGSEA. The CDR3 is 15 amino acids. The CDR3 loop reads CSVDPMAGTYNEQFF. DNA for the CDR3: TGCAGCGTTGACCCAATGGCGGGAACCTACAATGAGCAGTTCTTC.